The sequence of this T cell receptor (beta chain) was determined in a study of T-cell reconstitution after alpha-beta-depleted transplantation in children. General observations from the study: Alpha-beta T cells present about two months after transplant were reported to originate from several hundred expanded graft clones. T-cell counts and diversity at one year post-transplant came mainly from newly produced T cells.

This clonotype was seen a handful of times. As yet, its antigen is unknown. With V trimmed by 3 bases and J by 2 bases, 10 bases remained unmatched. The CDR3 is 17 residues long. The germline V gene encodes CDR1 SEHNR and CDR2 FQNEAQ (reference sequence). Unique molecular identifiers were incorporated when the TCRbeta library was constructed. TCRdb reanalysed the PCR reads using MiXCR and keeps one entry per CDR3 protein. Here the sample spans some 180,000 distinct CDR3 sequences, 6.6% being singletons. The material sequenced was PBMCs, taken before TCRalphabeta/CD19-depleted stem cell transplant. This sequence was found in a boy between 2 and 10 years old with acute lymphoblastic leukemia, due to receive a stem cell transplant. The gene calls are TRBV7-9 and TRBJ2-7, with TRBD2 matching 10 bases. CDR3 nucleotide sequence: TGTGCCAGCAGCTTCATAGCGGGAGGTCCGAACCCCTACGAGCAGTACTTC. It specifies CASSFIAGGPNPYEQYF.